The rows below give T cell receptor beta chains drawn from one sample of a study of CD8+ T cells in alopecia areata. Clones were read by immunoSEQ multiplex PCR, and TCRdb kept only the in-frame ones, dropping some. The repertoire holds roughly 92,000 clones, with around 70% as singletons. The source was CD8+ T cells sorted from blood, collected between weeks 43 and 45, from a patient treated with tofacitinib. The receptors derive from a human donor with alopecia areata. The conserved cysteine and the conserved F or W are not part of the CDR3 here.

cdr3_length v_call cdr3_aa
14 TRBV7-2 ASSSGARPNSYEQY
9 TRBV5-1 ASSDTGELF
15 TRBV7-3 ASSETRVGLTYNEQF
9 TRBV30 ACTRTAGYT
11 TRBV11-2 ASSLDLYREAF
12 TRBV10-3 AISGTGESGELF
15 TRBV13 ASSTSRGGAGANVLT
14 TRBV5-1 ASSLTTTPGKNGYT
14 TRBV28 ASTSLTSGGAYEQY
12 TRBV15 ATSQTGGPGEQY
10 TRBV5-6 ASSLDANEQY
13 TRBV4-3 ASSQLFRGEETQY
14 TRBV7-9 ASRLPGQGYTGELF
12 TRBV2 ASSFQRGGETQY
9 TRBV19 ASSINGGYT
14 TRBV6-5 ASSYGRGNEGTEAF
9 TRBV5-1 ASSLGNEQF
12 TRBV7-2 ASSFGGLANEQF
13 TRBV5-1 ASSLGSGGYYEQY
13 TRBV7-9 ASSPDGPHNSPLH
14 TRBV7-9 ASSDSGTYSTDTQY
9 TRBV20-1 SAGRSETQY
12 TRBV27 ASSLLAGAYEQY
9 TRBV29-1 SVVLNQPQH